The 27 T cell receptor beta chains below come from one sample, sequenced in a study of patients and donors after allogeneic stem cell transplantation. MiXCR, applied by TCRdb to the RT-PCR reads, yields one record per CDR3 protein. The data contain about 150,000 distinct CDR3 sequences, more than 20% of them singletons. The specimen sequenced was blood, either unsorted or a sorted T cell fraction (not recorded which). The receptor set was obtained from a human donor who was either an allogeneic HSCT recipient or a stem cell or donor lymphocyte infusion donor (not recorded which). It is not recorded whose cells these are; they may come from a transplant donor.

This clonotype was detected many times. This chain links TRBV11-2 with TRBJ2-1, with D tentatively TRBD1 or TRBD2 (5 bases each). V lost 5 bases, J lost 2 bases, and 13 bases lay in between. From germline, CDR1 is SGHAT and CDR2 FQNNGV. CDR3 length equals 15 residues. CDR3 nucleotides: TGTGCCAGCAGCCCACTACGGGGCGCCTACAATGAGCAGTTCTTC. This sequence encodes CASSPLRGAYNEQFF. The whole variable domain, filled in from reference TRBV11-2 and TRBJ2-1, reads EAGVAQSPRYKIIEKRQSVAFWCNPISGHATLYWYQQILGQGPKLLIQFQNNGVVDDSQLPKDRFSAERLKGVDSTLKIQPAKLEDSAVYLCASSPLRGAYNEQFFGPGTRLTVL.

This clonotype was picked up a small number of times. The CDR3 DNA reads TGTGCCAGCAGCTTGTATAGGATAACGGGGCAAGAGACCCAGTACTTC. This encodes CASSLYRITGQETQYF. The rearrangement links TRBV5-4 to TRBJ2-5; D is perhaps TRBD2 (5 bases). The V and J ends lost 1 base and 2 bases respectively, with 15 bases between them. Per germline, CDR1 SGHNT and CDR2 YYREEE (reference sequence). The CDR3 is made up of 16 amino acids. The variable domain in full, completed from reference TRBV5-4 and TRBJ2-5, reads ETGVTQSPTHLIKTRGQQVTLRCSSQSGHNTVSWYQQALGQGPQFIFQYYREEENGRGNFPPRFSGLQFPNYSSELNVNALELDDSALYLCASSLYRITGQETQYFGPGTRLLVL.

This clonotype showed up just a few times. The gene calls are TRBV12-3 or TRBV12-4 and TRBJ1-2, with 8 bases aligning to TRBD1. Trimming at V came to 5 bases and at J to 11 bases, leaving 7 bases not matched to a gene. The CDR3 covers 12 residues. As DNA, the CDR3 is TGTGCCAGCAGTGAAGGGACAGGAAATTACACCTTC. It specifies CASSEGTGNYTF.

At least ten counts were recorded for this clonotype. This rearrangement joins TRBV4-3 to TRBJ1-5; D gene unclear. CDR1 is LGHNA, CDR2 YSLEER, per germline. The V end was cut by 0 bases, the J end by 2 bases, with 11 bases between. The CDR3 is 16 residues long. The CDR3 region has the DNA TGCGCCAGCAGCCAAGATTTCGGGCAGGGCAATCAGCCCCAGCATTTT. Its protein product is CASSQDFGQGNQPQHF.

This rearrangement joins TRBV27 to TRBJ1-2, with 9 bases matching TRBD1. Trimming at V came to 4 bases and at J to 6 bases, leaving 6 bases not matched to a gene. Germline V gene lookup returns CDR1 MNHEY and CDR2 SMNVEV (reference sequence). The CDR3 has 14 residues. CDR3 region: CASSYGTGLNGYTF. The CDR3 bases are TGTGCCAGCAGTTACGGGACAGGGTTGAATGGCTACACCTTC.

This clonotype was observed a handful of times. The chain couples TRBV21-1 to TRBJ2-5; the D call of TRBD1 is as the table states it, not checked on the DNA. TRBV21-1 is classified as a pseudogene. This CDR3 is built from 17 residues. As DNA, the CDR3 is TGTGCCAGCAGCAGAAGGGAGGTAGGGGCGTCCCAAGAGACCCAGTACTTC. Translated, it gives CASSRREVGASQETQYF.

V usage is TRBV4-3 and J usage is TRBJ2-7; D tentatively reads TRBD1 or TRBD2 (6 bases each). V shed 0 bases and J shed 9 bases, with 24 bases lying between them. Germline loops: CDR1 LGHNA, CDR2 YSLEER. The CDR3 is 17 residues long. The CDR3 nucleotides read TGCGCCAGCAGCCAAGAACTTGGCGAAGGGGGGTGGTATGGGCAGTACTTC. Translation gives CASSQELGEGGWYGQYF.

This clonotype was counted a few times. This rearrangement joins TRBV6-6 to TRBJ1-1; 8 nucleotides agree with TRBD1. Germline CDR1 reads MNHNY; CDR2 reads SVGAGI (reference sequence). The CDR3 has 14 amino acids. The V and J ends lost 6 bases and 3 bases, in that order; junction bases with no gene match: 6. The chain's CDR3 is CASRNRGMDTEAFF. The CDR3 region has the DNA TGTGCCAGCAGGAACAGGGGGATGGACACTGAAGCTTTCTTT.

In its sample, this clonotype was seen a few times. The chain combines TRBV6-5 with TRBJ2-3; no firm D call. Germline-derived CDR1 and CDR2 are MNHEY and SVGAGI. There are 17 residues in the CDR3. Trimming pared 0 bases from V and 3 bases from J, leaving 16 bases between. The CDR3 protein is CASSYSFRSPPTDTQYF. The CDR3 DNA is TGTGCCAGCAGTTACTCATTTAGGTCACCTCCTACAGATACGCAGTATTTT.

The genes are TRBV20-1 and TRBJ2-3; 10 bases match TRBD2. CDR1 is DFQATT and CDR2 is SNEGSKA in the germline V gene (reference sequence). The CDR3 contains 14 residues. V lost 4 bases to trimming and J lost 2 bases; unmatched junction nucleotides: 3. The DNA for the CDR3 is TGCAGTGCTATAGCGGGAGGTTTCACAGATACGCAGTATTTT. Its translation: CSAIAGGFTDTQYF.

V gene TRBV5-6 combines with J gene TRBJ2-3; no reliable D call. Germline-derived CDR1 and CDR2 are SGHDT and YYEEEE. V was trimmed by 1 base and J by 1 base, leaving 10 bases between them. This CDR3 is 15 amino acids long. CDR3 protein: CASSLLRHGTDTQYF. In DNA form, the CDR3 reads TGTGCCAGCAGCTTGTTGCGGCATGGCACAGATACGCAGTATTTT.

This clonotype showed up just a few times. The chain recombines TRBV6-5 with TRBJ1-6; TRBD1 might be the D (5 bases). V was clipped by 4 bases and J by 12 bases, with 22 bases between them. Germline V gene data show CDR1 as MNHEY and CDR2 as SVGAGI. The CDR3 contains 16 residues. CDR3: CASSWGTPAEGGPLHF. CDR3 bases: TGTGCCAGCAGTTGGGGGACTCCCGCCGAGGGTGGACCCCTCCACTTT.

This clonotype was detected a few times. The chain joins TRBV6-2 or TRBV6-3 to TRBJ1-2, with TRBD1 as a possible D gene (6 bases). Deletions cut 8 bases from V and 3 bases from J, with 13 bases between. Germline V lookup: CDR1 MNHEY, CDR2 SVGEGT. This CDR3 comprises 13 residues. This CDR3 is CASATTGYYGYTF. CDR3 DNA: TGTGCCAGCGCCACGACAGGATACTATGGCTACACCTTC.

This clonotype was detected a few times. The J gene is TRBJ1-1, the V gene TRBV3-1; D remains ambiguous. Trimming stripped 4 bases from V and 3 bases from J, with 12 bases between. The CDR3 sequence is 14 residues long. Germline lookup yields CDR1 LGHDT and CDR2 YNNKEL (reference sequence). CDR3 in DNA: TGTGCCAGCAGCCCCCTTTCCTGGGACACTGAAGCTTTCTTT. It encodes CASSPLSWDTEAFF.

This sequence joins TRBV5-1 and TRBJ1-1; D perhaps matches TRBD1 (6 bases). Germline V gene lookup returns CDR1 SGHRS and CDR2 YFSETQ. The V end was cut by 4 bases, the J end by 3 bases, with 16 bases between. This CDR3 spans 15 amino acids. CDR3 protein: CASSLGGADYTEAFF. The CDR3 DNA reads TGCGCCAGCAGCCTAGGGGGGGCAGACTACACTGAAGCTTTCTTT.

The CDR3 coding sequence is TGTGCCAGCAGTTTAACCCCGACAGTTGGCTACACCTTC. Translated: CASSLTPTVGYTF. V and J are TRBV12-3 or TRBV12-4 and TRBJ1-2; D perhaps matches TRBD1 (5 bases). The CDR3 is 13 residues long. Trimming removed 2 bases from V and 7 bases from J, with 11 bases in between.

The chain combines TRBV29-1 with TRBJ2-7; 10 bases fit TRBD1. The CDR3 is made up of 16 amino acids. The V segment lost 4 bases and the J segment 5 bases; nucleotides outside the gene matches: 14. The germline CDR1 and CDR2 sequences are SQVTM and ANQGSEA. CDR3 nucleotides: TGCAGCGTTGCCCCTACTACCGGGACAGGGGATAACGAGCAGTACTTC. Translating gives CSVAPTTGTGDNEQYF.

V usage is TRBV25-1 and J usage is TRBJ1-1; the D is unclear. This CDR3 has 13 amino acids. Germline loops: CDR1 MGHDK, CDR2 SYGVNS. Trimming stripped 3 bases from V and 0 bases from J, with 5 bases between. The CDR3 region is CASSEALNTEAFF. The CDR3 nucleotides read TGTGCCAGCAGTGAGGCATTGAACACTGAAGCTTTCTTT.

The V gene is TRBV29-1, the J gene TRBJ2-5, with D possibly matching TRBD1 (7 bases). V gave up 3 bases and J gave up 2 bases, with 10 bases separating them. CDR1 SQVTM and CDR2 ANQGSEA come from the germline V gene. CDR3 length equals 13 residues. CDR3 DNA: TGCAGCGTTGAGGCAGGGGGGCAAGAGACCCAGTACTTC. Translating it yields CSVEAGGQETQYF. Supplemented by reference TRBV29-1 and TRBJ2-5, the full variable domain reads SAVISQKPSRDICQRGTSLTIQCQVDSQVTMMFWYRQQPGQSLTLIATANQGSEATYESGFVIDKFPISRPNLTFSTLTVSNMSPEDSSIYLCSVEAGGQETQYFGPGTRLLVL.

This clonotype showed up just a few times. The rearrangement uses TRBV9 and TRBJ1-1, with 9 bases identical to TRBD1. Germline CDR1 SGDLS, CDR2 YYNGEE. This CDR3 has 16 residues. Trimming cost V 3 bases and J 0 bases; bases outside gene matches: 6. In nucleotides, the CDR3 is TGTGCCAGCAGCGAAACAGGGGGCGGTATGAACACTGAAGCTTTCTTT. Translating gives CASSETGGGMNTEAFF.

This clonotype was picked up a small number of times. The rearrangement uses TRBV12-3 or TRBV12-4 and TRBJ1-1; D not resolved. This CDR3 is built from 11 residues. V gave up 8 bases and J gave up 2 bases, with 6 bases separating them. The DNA for the CDR3 is TGTGCCAGCGGGGTTAACACTGAAGCTTTCTTT. This gives the protein CASGVNTEAFF.

The V and J genes are TRBV21-1 and TRBJ1-1; TRBD1 is the table's D call, not checked against the DNA. TRBV21-1 is flagged as a pseudogene. The CDR3 spans 17 residues. The CDR3, as DNA: TGTGCCAGCAGCAAAGCGCTAGTGTGGGACAGGCTATTTGAAGCTTTCTTT. It codes for CASSKALVWDRLFEAFF.

CDR3: CAAGGPAQEGYTF. Here the CDR3 DNA reads TGTGCCGCCGGGGGGCCCGCCCAGGAGGGCTACACCTTC. The chain joins TRBV10-3 to TRBJ1-2; weak D call: TRBD1 (6 bases). Trimming took 11 bases from V and 8 from J, leaving 21 bases between them. This CDR3 has 13 residues. CDR1 and CDR2 (germline): ENHRY, SYGVKD.

This chain connects TRBV10-3 to TRBJ1-2; 8 positions agree with TRBD1. The germline gives CDR1 ENHRY, CDR2 SYGVKD. This CDR3 is built from 14 residues. With 7 bases clipped from V and 8 bases from J, the junction kept 12 bases outside the gene matches. CDR3 coding DNA: TGTGCCATCACCGAGGGACAGGCGAGGGGAGGCTACACCTTC. Translating gives CAITEGQARGGYTF.

This clonotype was observed a handful of times. V gene TRBV4-3 combines with J gene TRBJ2-1; TRBD2 is a possible D gene (5 bases). The V gene lost 0 bases and the J gene lost 2 bases, with 11 bases spanning the gap. The CDR3 length is 16 residues. Germline CDR1 and CDR2: LGHNA and YSLEER. CDR3 in amino acids: CASSQEVGVTYNEQFF. Written as DNA, the CDR3 is TGCGCCAGCAGCCAAGAGGTGGGAGTGACCTACAATGAGCAGTTCTTC.

This clonotype has just a few counts. V gene TRBV5-1 combines with J gene TRBJ1-2; 8 bases agree with TRBD1. The V and J ends lost 4 bases and 4 bases, in that order; junction bases with no gene match: 6. The length of the CDR3 is 14 residues. Germline V gene data show CDR1 as SGHRS and CDR2 as YFSETQ. The CDR3 DNA is TGCGCCAGCAGCCTACAGGGGGGGAGCTATGGCTACACCTTC. Its protein product is CASSLQGGSYGYTF.

This clonotype was counted between two and nine times. J is TRBJ1-5 and V is TRBV6-1; perhaps TRBD1 as D (5 bases). The CDR3 has 16 residues. Germline-derived CDR1 and CDR2 are MNHNS and SASEGT. Trimming stripped 7 bases from V and 0 bases from J, with 16 bases between. Written as DNA, the CDR3 is TGTGCCAGCATCGGTCAGGGACGGAATAGCAATCAGCCCCAGCATTTT. This gives the protein CASIGQGRNSNQPQHF.